The source of this T cell receptor (beta chain) is a study of identical twins. Unique molecular identifiers were in the cDNA, with template-switch universal primer binding. TCRdb called the 5' RACE reads again in MiXCR, with one record for every CDR3 protein. The sample shows 700,000 or so distinct CDR3 sequences, 8.5% to 9% of them seen only once. This clonotype occurred many times. The germline V gene encodes CDR1 SQVTM and CDR2 ANQGSEA. This CDR3 is built from 14 residues. Trimming took off 6 bases at V and 5 bases at J, with 16 bases between the two ends. These data also formed part of another study, on yellow fever vaccine responses in identical twins.

V is TRBV29-1 and J is TRBJ2-2; D gene unclear. The sequenced sample was PBMCs. The clonotype originates from a woman aged 18-29 years in good health. In nucleotides, the CDR3 is TGCAGCGTCCGCCATAAGATTGTAACCGGGGAGCTGTTTTTT. Protein product: CSVRHKIVTGELFF.